Presented here are 3 T cell receptor beta chains from one specimen sequenced in a study of blood T cell repertoires in COVID-19. Produced via immunoSEQ multiplex PCR; TCRdb's table is partial and in-frame only. The sample has tens of thousands of clones, less than 85% seen once; the top ten hold roughly 13%. Source material: peripheral blood. These receptors all come from a woman aged 65 to 85 with acute or convalescent COVID-19.

V gene TRBV1 combines with J gene TRBJ1-6; TRBD1, the table's D call, was not compared with the DNA. TRBV1 is classified as a pseudogene. CDR3 length: 15 amino acids. CDR3 sequence (DNA): TGCACCAGCAGCCAAGATCCAAGGGGTAGTTCACCCCTCCACTTT. This codes for CTSSQDPRGSSPLHF.

This clone was detected only a few times. The genes are TRBV7-9 and TRBJ1-4; 7 bases agree with TRBD1. J lost 4 bases, V lost 5 bases, and 4 bases had no gene match. This CDR3 is built from 14 residues. Looked up from germline, CDR1 is SEHNR and CDR2 is FQNEAQ (reference sequence). CDR3 region: CASSHRDSNEKLFF. The DNA of the CDR3 is TGTGCCAGCAGCCACCGGGACAGTAATGAAAAACTGTTTTTT.

The chain employs TRBV30 and TRBJ2-7; perhaps TRBD2 as D (5 bases). Germline CDR1 GTSNPN, CDR2 SVGIG (reference sequence). This CDR3 comprises 14 residues. With 3 bases removed from V and 1 base from J, the gap between germline ends came to 13 bases. The chain's CDR3 is CAWSAGIGSYEQYV. The CDR3 DNA sequence: TGTGCCTGGAGCGCCGGGATCGGGTCCTACGAGCAGTACGTC.